This passage covers 14 T cell receptor beta chains from one sample sequenced in a study of T cells of healthy individuals. One entry per CDR3 protein, called by TCRdb with MiXCR from the 5' RACE reads. The top ten hold around 4.7% of the sample, which has around 63,000 distinct CDR3 sequences, roughly 16% seen once. These receptors all come from a human donor in good health.

This clonotype was observed a few times. The chain employs TRBV5-1 and TRBJ2-3; D is undetermined. The germline CDR1 and CDR2 sequences are SGHRS and YFSETQ. Trimming shortened V by 0 bases and J by 0 bases, and 8 bases separated the two germline ends. The CDR3 extends over 15 amino acids. The CDR3 DNA reads TGCGCCAGCAGCTTGGAGGGAATTAGCACAGATACGCAGTATTTT. Protein: CASSLEGISTDTQYF.

This chain connects TRBV20-1 to TRBJ1-1; maybe TRBD1 (6 bases). With 3 bases removed from V and 4 bases from J, the gap between germline ends came to 15 bases. CDR1 is DFQATT, CDR2 SNEGSKA, per germline (reference sequence). The CDR3 covers 14 residues. CDR3 DNA sequence: TGCAGTGCTAGGATAGGGGGGGCGCGCACTGAAGCTTTCTTT. Amino acids: CSARIGGARTEAFF.

The chain is built from TRBV7-2 and TRBJ2-5, with 8 bases identical to TRBD2. The V and J ends lost 6 bases and 5 bases, in that order; junction bases with no gene match: 11. CDR1 and CDR2 (germline): SGHTA, FQGNSA. This CDR3 contains 15 residues. Here the CDR3 reads CASRTKRELGETQYF. The CDR3 DNA sequence: TGTGCCAGCAGGACAAAGCGGGAGTTGGGGGAGACCCAGTACTTC.

The gene calls are TRBV11-2 and TRBJ2-7; D possibly corresponds to TRBD2 (7 bases). Per the germline V gene, CDR1 is SGHAT and CDR2 is FQNNGV. Deletions cut 3 bases from V and 4 bases from J, with 13 bases between. The CDR3 loop spans 14 amino acids. This CDR3 is CASSFAQGGYEQYF. CDR3 nucleotides: TGTGCCAGCAGCTTTGCACAGGGAGGGTACGAGCAGTACTTC.

In this sample, this clonotype turned up many times. The rearrangement uses TRBV7-3 and TRBJ2-1; D gene unclear. The CDR3 covers 13 residues. V lost 1 base and J lost 5, with 6 bases in between. Looked up from germline, CDR1 is SGHTA and CDR2 is FQGTGA. Here the CDR3 DNA reads TGTGCCAGCAGCTTAAGTGCCAACAATGAGCAGTTCTTC. Protein: CASSLSANNEQFF.

This CDR3 is CASSLRDNYNEQFF. In DNA, the CDR3 is TGCGCCAGCAGCTTACGAGACAACTACAATGAGCAGTTCTTC. The V gene is TRBV5-1, the J gene TRBJ2-1; no clear D. This CDR3 comprises 14 residues. Between the trimmed V and J ends, which lost 2 bases and 3 bases, there was a span of 9 bases. CDR1 and CDR2 (germline): SGHRS, YFSETQ.

This clonotype was counted ten times or more. This sequence joins TRBV27 and TRBJ2-7; a possible D gene is TRBD2 (6 bases). In germline, CDR1 is MNHEY, CDR2 SMNVEV (reference sequence). V was trimmed by 3 bases and J by 3 bases, leaving 12 bases between them. The CDR3 covers 14 residues. CDR3 sequence (DNA): TGTGCCAGCAGTTTTGGAGGGGCGCTCTACGAGCAGTACTTC. Amino acid sequence: CASSFGGALYEQYF.

This clonotype came up a few times. This rearrangement joins TRBV11-2 to TRBJ2-3, with unresolved D. The germline V gene encodes CDR1 SGHAT and CDR2 FQNNGV. This CDR3 has 14 residues. Trimming shortened V by 2 bases and J by 3 bases, and 9 bases separated the two germline ends. CDR3 sequence (DNA): TGTGCCAGCAGCTTAAACGTAGGGACAGATACGCAGTATTTT. Translation: CASSLNVGTDTQYF.

This clonotype has a count of ten or more. The J gene is TRBJ1-4, the V gene TRBV18, with D tentatively TRBD1 (6 bases). The CDR3 totals 15 residues. Germline V gene lookup returns CDR1 KGHSH and CDR2 LQKENI. Trimming removed 3 bases from V and 5 bases from J, with 13 bases in between. CDR3 nucleotide sequence: TGTGCCAGCTCACCTCGAAAGGGGGGGAATGAAAAACTGTTTTTT. Translation gives CASSPRKGGNEKLFF.

CDR3 bases: TGTGCCATCGGGGAAGGGGCCAACGTCCTGACTTTC. Translating it yields CAIGEGANVLTF. The chain recombines TRBV10-3 with TRBJ2-6; no reliable D call. The V gene's germline CDR1 is ENHRY and CDR2 SYGVKD. The CDR3 runs to 12 residues. V gave up 8 bases and J gave up 4 bases, with 6 bases separating them.

With respect to this clonotype: Being one base from a much bigger clone, this may be a read error. The chain links TRBV18 to TRBJ1-2; no definite D call. V was trimmed by 2 bases and J by 4 bases, leaving 5 bases between them. This CDR3 comprises 12 residues. Germline V CDR1 and CDR2: KGHSH, LQKENI. DNA of the CDR3: TGTGCCAGCTCACCAGAGACCTATGGCTACACCTTC. Translated, it gives CASSPETYGYTF.

The sample holds many counts of this clonotype. This chain connects TRBV12-3 or TRBV12-4 to TRBJ2-1, with 8 bases matching TRBD2. The junction had 8 bases not matched to a gene; V was cut back by 5 bases and J by 5 bases. CDR3 size: 15 residues. In nucleotides, the CDR3 is TGTGCCAGCAGTACCATAGCGGGGTCCCACAATGAGCAGTTCTTC. As protein: CASSTIAGSHNEQFF.

This clonotype occurred many times. The chain joins TRBV10-3 to TRBJ2-7; no definite D call. V was cut by 3 bases and J by 4 bases, with 7 bases left in between. The CDR3 sequence is 12 residues long. In germline, CDR1 is ENHRY, CDR2 SYGVKD. The CDR3 DNA is TGTGCCATCAGTGACTGGTCATACGAGCAGTACTTC. Translating it yields CAISDWSYEQYF.

This chain joins TRBV7-6 and TRBJ2-1; D is unresolved. Germline V gene sequence: CDR1 SGHVS, CDR2 FNYEAQ. The CDR3 loop spans 15 amino acids. V lost 5 bases and J 0 bases, leaving 11 bases between the germline ends. This CDR3 reads CASSQTPSSYNEQFF. CDR3 DNA: TGTGCCAGCAGCCAGACCCCTAGCTCCTACAATGAGCAGTTCTTC.